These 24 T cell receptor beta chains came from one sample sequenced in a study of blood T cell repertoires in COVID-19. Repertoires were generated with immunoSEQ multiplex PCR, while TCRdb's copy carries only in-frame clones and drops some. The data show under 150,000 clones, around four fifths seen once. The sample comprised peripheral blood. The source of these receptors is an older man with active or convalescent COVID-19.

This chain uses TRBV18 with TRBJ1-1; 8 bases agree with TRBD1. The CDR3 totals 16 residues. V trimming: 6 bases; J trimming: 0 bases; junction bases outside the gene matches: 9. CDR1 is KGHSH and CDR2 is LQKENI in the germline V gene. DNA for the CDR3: TGTGCCAGCTCGCCGGGACAGGTTTTAATGAACACTGAAGCTTTCTTT. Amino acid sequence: CASSPGQVLMNTEAFF.

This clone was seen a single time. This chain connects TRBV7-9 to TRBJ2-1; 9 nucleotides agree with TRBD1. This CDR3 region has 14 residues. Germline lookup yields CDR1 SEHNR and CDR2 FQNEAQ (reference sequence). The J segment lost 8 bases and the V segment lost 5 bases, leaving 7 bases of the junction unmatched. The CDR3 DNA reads TGTGCCAGCAGCCCGGGACAGGGAAGGGATGAGCAGTTCTTC. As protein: CASSPGQGRDEQFF.

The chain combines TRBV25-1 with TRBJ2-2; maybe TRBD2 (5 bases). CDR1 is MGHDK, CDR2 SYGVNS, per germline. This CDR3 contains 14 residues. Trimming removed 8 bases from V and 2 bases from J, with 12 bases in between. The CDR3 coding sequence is TGTGCCAGCCTAGGACCGGGAAACACCGGGGAGCTGTTTTTT. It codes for CASLGPGNTGELFF.

The CDR3 region is CASSQDSGYGYTF. The CDR3 DNA reads as TGTGCCAGCTCCCAGGACAGTGGCTATGGCTACACCTTC. V and J are TRBV18 and TRBJ1-2; possibly TRBD1 for D (6 bases). V lost 6 bases to trimming and J lost 4 bases, with 12 bases between them. The CDR3 is 13 amino acids. CDR1 is KGHSH and CDR2 is LQKENI in the germline V gene.

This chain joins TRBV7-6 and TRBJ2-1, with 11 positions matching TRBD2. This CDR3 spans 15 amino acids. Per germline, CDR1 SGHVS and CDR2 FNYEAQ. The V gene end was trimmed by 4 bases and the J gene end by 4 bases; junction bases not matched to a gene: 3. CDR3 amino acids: CASSSLAGEYNEQFF. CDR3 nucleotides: TGTGCCAGCAGCTCACTAGCGGGAGAATACAATGAGCAGTTCTTC.

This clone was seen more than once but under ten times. The CDR3, as DNA: TGTGCCAGCAGTTTATGGGGGACAGTGAACACCGGGGAGCTGTTTTTT. Protein: CASSLWGTVNTGELFF. The chain joins TRBV28 to TRBJ2-2, with 7 nucleotides matching TRBD1. This CDR3 region has 16 residues. CDR1 is MDHEN and CDR2 is SYDVKM in the germline V gene. Trimming removed 0 bases from V and 1 base from J; junction bases left unmatched: 2.

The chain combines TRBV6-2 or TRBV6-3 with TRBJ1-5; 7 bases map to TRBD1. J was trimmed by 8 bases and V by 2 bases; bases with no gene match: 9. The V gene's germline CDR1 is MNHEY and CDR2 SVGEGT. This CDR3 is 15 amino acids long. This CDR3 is CASSYRTGPGEPQHF. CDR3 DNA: TGTGCCAGCAGTTACCGGACAGGCCCCGGGGAGCCCCAGCATTTT.

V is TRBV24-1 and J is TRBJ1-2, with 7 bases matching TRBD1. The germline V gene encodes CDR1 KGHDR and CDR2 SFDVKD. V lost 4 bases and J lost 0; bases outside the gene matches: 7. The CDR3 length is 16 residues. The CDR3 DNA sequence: TGTGCCACCAGTGACACAGGGGCCCAGACTAACTATGGCTACACCTTC. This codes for CATSDTGAQTNYGYTF.

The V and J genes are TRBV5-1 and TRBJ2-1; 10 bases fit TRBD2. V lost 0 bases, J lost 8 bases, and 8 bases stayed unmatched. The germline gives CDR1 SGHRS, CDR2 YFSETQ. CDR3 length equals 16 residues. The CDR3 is CASSLALAGGLHEQFF. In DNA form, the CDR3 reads TGCGCCAGCAGCTTGGCCTTAGCGGGAGGCTTACATGAGCAGTTCTTC.

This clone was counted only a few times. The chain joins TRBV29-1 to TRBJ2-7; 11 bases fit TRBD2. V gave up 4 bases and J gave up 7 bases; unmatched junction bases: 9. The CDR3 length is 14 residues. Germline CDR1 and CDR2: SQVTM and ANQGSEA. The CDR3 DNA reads TGCAGCGTTGGATTGTGGGTAGCGGGAGGGGAGCAGTACTTC. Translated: CSVGLWVAGGEQYF.

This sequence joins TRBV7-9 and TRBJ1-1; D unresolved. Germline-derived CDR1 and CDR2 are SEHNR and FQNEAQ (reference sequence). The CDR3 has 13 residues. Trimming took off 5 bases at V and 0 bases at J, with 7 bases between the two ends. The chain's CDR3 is CASSQQMNTEAFF. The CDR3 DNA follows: TGTGCCAGCAGCCAACAAATGAACACTGAAGCTTTCTTT.

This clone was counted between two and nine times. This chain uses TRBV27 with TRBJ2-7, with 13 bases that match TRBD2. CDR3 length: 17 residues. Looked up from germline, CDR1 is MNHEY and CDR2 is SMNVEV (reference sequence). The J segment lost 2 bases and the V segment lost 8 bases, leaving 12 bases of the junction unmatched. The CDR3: CASGQSGTSGNPYEQYF. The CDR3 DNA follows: TGTGCCAGCGGACAATCCGGGACTAGCGGGAACCCCTACGAGCAGTACTTC.

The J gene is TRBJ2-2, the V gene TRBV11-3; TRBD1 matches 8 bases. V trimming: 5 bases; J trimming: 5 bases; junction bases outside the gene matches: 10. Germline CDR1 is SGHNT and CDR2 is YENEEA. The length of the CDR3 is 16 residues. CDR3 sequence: CASSLGRDRYTGELFF. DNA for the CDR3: TGTGCCAGCAGCCTCGGACGGGACAGGTATACCGGGGAGCTGTTTTTT.

The CDR3 nucleotides read TGCGCCAGCAGACCGGACAGGAACTATGGCTACACCTTC. It specifies CASRPDRNYGYTF. V usage is TRBV4-1 and J usage is TRBJ1-2; 7 bases agree with TRBD1. CDR3 length: 13 amino acids. The J segment lost 2 bases and the V segment lost 6 bases, leaving 3 bases of the junction unmatched. In germline, CDR1 is MGHRA, CDR2 YSYEKL.

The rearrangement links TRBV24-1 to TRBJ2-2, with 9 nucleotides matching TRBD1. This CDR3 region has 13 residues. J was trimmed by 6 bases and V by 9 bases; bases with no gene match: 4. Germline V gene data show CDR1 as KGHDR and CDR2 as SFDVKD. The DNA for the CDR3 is TGTGCCACCGCCGGGACAGGGTCCGGGGAGCTGTTTTTT. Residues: CATAGTGSGELFF.

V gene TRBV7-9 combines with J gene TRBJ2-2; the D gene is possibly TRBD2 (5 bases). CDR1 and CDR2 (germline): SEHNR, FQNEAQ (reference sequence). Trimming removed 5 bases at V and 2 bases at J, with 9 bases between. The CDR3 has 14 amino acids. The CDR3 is CASSMDSNTGELFF. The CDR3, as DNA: TGTGCCAGCAGCATGGACTCAAACACCGGGGAGCTGTTTTTT.

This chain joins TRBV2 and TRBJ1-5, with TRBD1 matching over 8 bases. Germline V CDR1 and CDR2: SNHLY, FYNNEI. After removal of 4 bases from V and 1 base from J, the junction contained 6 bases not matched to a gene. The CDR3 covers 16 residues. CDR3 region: CASSVTGGLSNQPQHF. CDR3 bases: TGTGCCAGCAGTGTTACAGGGGGTTTAAGCAATCAGCCCCAGCATTTT.

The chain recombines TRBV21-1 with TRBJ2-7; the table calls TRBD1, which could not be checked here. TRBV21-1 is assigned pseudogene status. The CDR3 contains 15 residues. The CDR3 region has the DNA TGTGCCAGCAGCCCCCTACGGGACAGCTCCTACGAGCAGTACTTC. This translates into CASSPLRDSSYEQYF.

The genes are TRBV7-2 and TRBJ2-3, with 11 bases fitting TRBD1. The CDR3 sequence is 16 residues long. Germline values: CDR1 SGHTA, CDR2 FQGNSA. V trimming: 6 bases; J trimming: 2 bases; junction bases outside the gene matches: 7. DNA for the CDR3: TGTGCCAGCAGAACCGGGACAGGGGGGGCCACAGATACGCAGTATTTT. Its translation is CASRTGTGGATDTQYF.

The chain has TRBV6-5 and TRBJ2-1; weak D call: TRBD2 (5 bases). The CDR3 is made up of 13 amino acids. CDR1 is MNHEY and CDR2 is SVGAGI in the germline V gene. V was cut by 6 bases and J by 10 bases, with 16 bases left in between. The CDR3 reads CASRRALFAEQFF. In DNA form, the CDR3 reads TGTGCCAGCAGGAGGGCCCTTTTTGCGGAGCAGTTCTTC.

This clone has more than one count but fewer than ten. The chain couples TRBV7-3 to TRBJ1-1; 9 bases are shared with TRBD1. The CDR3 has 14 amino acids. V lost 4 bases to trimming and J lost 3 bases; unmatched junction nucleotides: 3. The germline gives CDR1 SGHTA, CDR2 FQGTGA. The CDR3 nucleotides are TGTGCCAGCAGCTCGACAGGGGGGGACACTGAAGCTTTCTTT. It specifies CASSSTGGDTEAFF.

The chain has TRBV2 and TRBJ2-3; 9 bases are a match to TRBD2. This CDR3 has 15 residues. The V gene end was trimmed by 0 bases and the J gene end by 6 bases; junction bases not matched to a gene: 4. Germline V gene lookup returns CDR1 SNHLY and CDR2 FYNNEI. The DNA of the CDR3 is TGTGCCAGCAGTGAAGCGCGGGGGGGCCATGATACGCAGTATTTT. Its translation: CASSEARGGHDTQYF.

The CDR3 DNA follows: TGTGCCAGCAGCCTAAGCGGGAGTTTCGCCTACAATGAGCAGTTCTTC. Its protein is CASSLSGSFAYNEQFF. The V call is TRBV21-1, the J call TRBJ2-1; the D call TRBD2 from the table was never checked on the DNA. TRBV21-1 is assigned pseudogene status. The length of the CDR3 is 16 residues.

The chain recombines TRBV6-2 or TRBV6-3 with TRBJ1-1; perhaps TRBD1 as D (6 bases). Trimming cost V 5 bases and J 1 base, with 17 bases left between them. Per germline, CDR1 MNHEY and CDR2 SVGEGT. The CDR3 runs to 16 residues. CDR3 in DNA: TGTGCCAGCAGTGACCTGGACAGCTCGGGGAACACTGAAGCTTTCTTT. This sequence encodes CASSDLDSSGNTEAFF.